The 20 T cell receptor beta chains listed next were all sequenced from one sample in a study of OX40 agonist ivuxolimab in advanced cancers. Assay used: immunoSEQ multiplex PCR; TCRdb lists only in-frame clones, some missing. This table holds fewer than 80,000 clones, 90% to 95% found once. The starting material was CD4+ or CD8+ T cells sorted from blood, obtained in a trial of the OX40 agonist ivuxolimab. All receptors derive from an adult with an advanced solid tumor such as melanoma, head and neck, liver or kidney cancer.

This chain connects TRBV19 to TRBJ2-1; 9 nucleotides match TRBD2. J gave up 7 bases and V 4 bases, and 11 bases lay outside the gene matches. Looked up from germline, CDR1 is LNHDA and CDR2 is SQIVND (reference sequence). The CDR3 loop spans 16 amino acids. The CDR3 loop reads CASSRGLAGATNEQFF. CDR3 coding DNA: TGTGCCAGTAGTAGGGGACTAGCAGGGGCAACAAATGAGCAGTTCTTC.

The rearrangement uses TRBV7-9 and TRBJ2-1; D not certain. CDR3 length: 11 residues. In germline, CDR1 is SEHNR, CDR2 FQNEAQ (reference sequence). Trimming cost V 4 bases and J 8 bases, with 6 bases left between them. CDR3: CASSSTHEQFF. The CDR3 DNA sequence: TGTGCCAGCAGCTCTACCCATGAGCAGTTCTTC.

This rearrangement joins TRBV5-1 to TRBJ1-1; a weak D match, TRBD1 (5 bases). CDR1 is SGHRS and CDR2 is YFSETQ in the germline V gene. Trimming shortened V by 7 bases and J by 11 bases, and 15 bases separated the two germline ends. This CDR3 is 11 amino acids long. This chain's CDR3 is CASSYGTHAFF. Here the CDR3 DNA reads TGCGCCAGCTCCTACGGGACTCACGCTTTCTTT.

The rearrangement links TRBV4-3 to TRBJ2-7; D may be TRBD1 (7 bases). This CDR3 is built from 15 residues. Trimming cost V 1 base and J 3 bases, with 13 bases left between them. The V gene's germline CDR1 is LGHNA and CDR2 YSLEER. DNA for the CDR3: TGCGCCAGCAGCCAAGGGACTACAGGGGTCTACGAGCAGTACTTC. Translated: CASSQGTTGVYEQYF.

The gene calls are TRBV5-5 and TRBJ2-7; D not certain. The germline CDR1 and CDR2 sequences are SGHKS and YYEKEE (reference sequence). Deletions cut 4 bases from V and 0 bases from J, with 8 bases between. This CDR3 has 13 residues. CDR3: CASSVSDSYEQYF. CDR3 in DNA: TGTGCCAGCAGCGTGAGCGACTCCTACGAGCAGTACTTC. Full variable domain (rest looked up from reference TRBV5-5 and TRBJ2-7): DAGVTQSPTHLIKTRGQQVTLRCSPISGHKSVSWYQQVLGQGPQFIFQYYEKEERGRGNFPDRFSARQFPNYSSELNVNALLLGDSALYLCASSVSDSYEQYFGPGTRLTVT.

V usage is TRBV6-5 and J usage is TRBJ2-2, with 7 bases aligning to TRBD2. With 0 bases clipped from V and 4 bases from J, the junction kept 5 bases outside the gene matches. The CDR3 contains 16 residues. From germline, CDR1 is MNHEY and CDR2 SVGAGI. The CDR3 DNA reads TGTGCCAGCAGTTACTCGAAGCGGGAAGTCACCGGGGAGCTGTTTTTT. Protein sequence: CASSYSKREVTGELFF.

The rearrangement joins TRBV15 to TRBJ1-4; unclear D gene. Trimming stripped 8 bases from V and 7 bases from J, with 17 bases between. Germline V lookup: CDR1 LNHNV, CDR2 YYDKDF (reference sequence). This CDR3 region has 14 residues. CDR3 DNA: TGTGCCACCGGGGAGGATTTTGGGAGTGAAAAACTGTTTTTT. Translating it yields CATGEDFGSEKLFF.

The chain uses TRBV21-1 and TRBJ2-4; TRBD2, the D gene given by the table, was not confirmed from the DNA. TRBV21-1 is designated a pseudogene. The CDR3 is made up of 18 amino acids. The DNA of the CDR3 is TGTGCCAGCAGATCAATACTAGCGGGAGGGCCGGGCTCAAACATTCAGTACTTC. As protein: CASRSILAGGPGSNIQYF.

V usage is TRBV30 and J usage is TRBJ2-7; the D gene is possibly TRBD1 (5 bases). The germline V gene encodes CDR1 GTSNPN and CDR2 SVGIG (reference sequence). The CDR3 has 14 residues. V was trimmed by 0 bases and J by 2 bases, leaving 11 bases between them. Written as DNA, the CDR3 is TGTGCCTGGAGTGTATTGGGGCAGGCCTACGAGCAGTACTTC. Its translation is CAWSVLGQAYEQYF.

CDR3 sequence: CASSDSSGGPTDTQYF. The CDR3 nucleotides read TGTGCCAGCAGTGACTCGTCGGGAGGGCCGACAGATACGCAGTATTTT. The chain couples TRBV6-4 to TRBJ2-3; 8 positions match TRBD2. CDR3 length: 16 residues. CDR1 and CDR2 (germline): MRHNA, SNTAGT. J lost 3 bases, V lost 0 bases, and 5 bases had no gene match.

This clone appeared a single time. The rearrangement links TRBV4-1 to TRBJ2-7; no firm D call. Germline CDR1 MGHRA, CDR2 YSYEKL. The V end lost 0 bases, the J end lost 3 bases, and 9 bases lay between the germline ends. CDR3 length: 14 amino acids. As DNA, the CDR3 is TGCGCCAGCAGCCAAGATTTAGGGAACTACGAGCAGTACTTC. Its translation: CASSQDLGNYEQYF.

The gene calls are TRBV7-6 and TRBJ1-2; TRBD1 might be the D (5 bases). Germline V lookup: CDR1 SGHVS, CDR2 FNYEAQ. V lost 5 bases to trimming and J lost 8 bases, with 15 bases between them. The CDR3 runs 13 residues. CDR3 amino acids: CASSPGTGQGYTF. The CDR3, as DNA: TGTGCCAGCAGCCCCGGGACGGGTCAAGGCTACACCTTC.

V gene TRBV6-5 combines with J gene TRBJ1-1; no clear D. Germline V gene lookup returns CDR1 MNHEY and CDR2 SVGAGI. The length of the CDR3 is 13 residues. V lost 5 bases to trimming and J lost 1 base, with 8 bases between them. The CDR3 sequence: CASSDRENTEAFF. The CDR3 nucleotides are TGTGCCAGCAGTGATCGGGAGAACACTGAAGCTTTCTTT.

This clone has a handful of counts. This rearrangement joins TRBV2 to TRBJ2-7, with 11 bases lining up with TRBD2. The length of the CDR3 is 16 residues. Germline V gene sequence: CDR1 SNHLY, CDR2 FYNNEI. The junction had 13 bases not matched to a gene; V was cut back by 7 bases and J by 5 bases. CDR3 sequence reads: CASTGVVAGGPDEQYF. DNA of the CDR3: TGTGCCAGCACAGGGGTTGTAGCGGGAGGGCCCGACGAGCAGTACTTC. The variable domain in full, with the rest retrieved from reference TRBV2 and TRBJ2-7, is EPEVTQTPSHQVTQMGQEVILRCVPISNHLYFYWYRQILGQKVEFLVSFYNNEISEKSEIFDDQFSVERPDGSNFTLKIRSTKLEDSAMYFCASTGVVAGGPDEQYFGPGTRLTVT.

The V and J genes are TRBV4-3 and TRBJ2-1; 7 bases align to TRBD2. The CDR3 is 14 residues long. Germline loops: CDR1 LGHNA, CDR2 YSLEER. After removal of 0 bases from V and 10 bases from J, the junction contained 6 bases not matched to a gene. CDR3 loop: CASSQDLAGKEQFF. CDR3 sequence (DNA): TGCGCCAGCAGCCAAGACTTAGCGGGCAAGGAGCAGTTCTTC.

The V and J genes are TRBV5-1 and TRBJ2-7; D is ambiguous. The CDR3 totals 14 residues. Trimming left V 0 bases short and J 2 bases short, with 9 bases between. Germline V gives CDR1 SGHRS, CDR2 YFSETQ. In nucleotides, the CDR3 is TGCGCCAGCAGCTTGGGGCCCTCGGCCTACGAGCAGTACTTC. Translation: CASSLGPSAYEQYF.

The chain recombines TRBV7-9 with TRBJ1-1; D might be TRBD1 (6 bases). The CDR3 is made up of 17 amino acids. V lost 5 bases and J lost 4, with 23 bases in between. Germline-derived CDR1 and CDR2 are SEHNR and FQNEAQ (reference sequence). As DNA, the CDR3 is TGTGCCAGCAGCCCTCTCAGGGGAAAGGCAATGGGCACTGAAGCTTTCTTT. Encoded protein: CASSPLRGKAMGTEAFF.

The rearrangement uses TRBV11-2 and TRBJ2-2; D gene unclear. The germline CDR1 and CDR2 sequences are SGHAT and FQNNGV. The CDR3 sequence is 12 residues long. The V end lost 3 bases, the J end lost 6 bases, and 5 bases lay between the germline ends. The CDR3 reads CASSFTPGELFF. The CDR3 region has the DNA TGTGCCAGCAGCTTCACCCCCGGGGAGCTGTTTTTT.

This clone was counted a single time. J is TRBJ1-1 and V is TRBV19; weak D call: TRBD1 (6 bases). V shed 1 base and J shed 5 bases, with 11 bases lying between them. Germline CDR1 LNHDA, CDR2 SQIVND (reference sequence). CDR3 length: 14 amino acids. CDR3 protein: CASSIGGGRTEAFF. DNA for the CDR3: TGTGCCAGTAGTATAGGAGGGGGAAGGACTGAAGCTTTCTTT.

This sequence joins TRBV4-2 and TRBJ2-2, with 16 positions matching TRBD2. V lost 4 bases to trimming and J lost 5 bases; unmatched junction nucleotides: 7. The germline CDR1 and CDR2 sequences are LGHNA and YNFKEQ. CDR3 length equals 18 residues. The CDR3 DNA sequence: TGTGCCAGCAGCCGGGGACTAGCGGGAGGGCCGGGGACCGGGGAGCTGTTTTTT. It is translated as CASSRGLAGGPGTGELFF.